This TCR beta chain was captured by sequencing in a study of cytomegalovirus exposure and HLA in healthy donors. Whole-study results and caveats: In a later analysis, HLA-associated TCR beta chains were more clonally expanded than equally common others. The study put about 180 TCR beta chains on its list as cytomegalovirus-associated.

With regard to this clone: The antigen remains unidentified. One end of the junction varies from germline; a read error may be responsible.

Use of 60 Vbeta and 13 Jbeta primers characterized the PCR. Generated by immunoSEQ multiplex PCR, the TCRdb table keeps only in-frame clones and is missing some. Of about 190,000 clones listed, roughly 87% are singletons. CDR3 length: 11 residues. In germline, CDR1 is SEHNR, CDR2 FQNEAQ (reference sequence). The chain recombines TRBV7-9 with TRBJ2-1, with a possible D match to TRBD2 (5 bases). The origin of this receptor is a boy younger than 10 in good health and CMV-seronegative. Sequencing was done on a sample of PBMCs. Here the CDR3 reads CTAGSVYEQFF. Written as DNA, the CDR3 is TGCACGGCGGGTTCTGTCTATGAGCAGTTCTTC.